A selection of T cell receptor beta chains follows, all from one sample in a study of blood T cell repertoires in COVID-19. The method was immunoSEQ multiplex PCR; TCRdb's version includes in-frame clones alone and lacks a portion of them. The sample contains over 120,000 clones, about 89% of which appear only once. What was sequenced was PBMCs or T cells enriched from blood (not recorded which). These receptors all stem from a man between 60 and 75 years old who had recovered from COVID-19. Both conserved end residues are part of each CDR3. The D gene is left open where the match is weak. Clone size, where shown, is once, few, many, or a class for clones that have expanded.

abundance: .
j_gene: TRBJ1-4
v_gene: TRBV21-1
d_gene: .
CDR3aa: CASSKGRQARGEKLFF
CDR3nt: TGTGCCAGCAGCAAAGGGCGACAGGCTAGGGGAGAAAAACTGTTTTTT

abundance: .
j_gene: TRBJ1-2
v_gene: TRBV28
d_gene: TRBD1
CDR3aa: CASTGLGQGNYGYTF
CDR3nt: TGTGCCAGCACCGGACTGGGACAGGGCAACTATGGCTACACCTTC

abundance: .
j_gene: TRBJ1-5
v_gene: TRBV19
d_gene: TRBD1
CDR3aa: CASSHLRQGAWQPQHF
CDR3nt: TGTGCCAGTAGCCATCTGAGACAGGGGGCTTGGCAGCCCCAGCATTTT

abundance: few
j_gene: TRBJ2-7
v_gene: TRBV7-3
d_gene: TRBD2
CDR3aa: CASSYGGDEQYF
CDR3nt: TGTGCCAGCAGCTATGGGGGGGACGAGCAGTACTTC

abundance: few
j_gene: TRBJ1-2
v_gene: TRBV2
d_gene: .
CDR3aa: CASSEGRGRGYTF
CDR3nt: TGTGCCAGCAGTGAAGGGAGAGGTCGTGGCTACACCTTC

abundance: .
j_gene: TRBJ1-6
v_gene: TRBV18
d_gene: .
CDR3aa: CASSPIGRSPLHF
CDR3nt: TGTGCCAGCTCACCGATCGGGAGGTCACCCCTCCACTTT

abundance: .
j_gene: TRBJ1-5
v_gene: TRBV19
d_gene: TRBD1
CDR3aa: CASSLHATGTGGQPQHF
CDR3nt: TGTGCCAGTAGTCTCCATGCCACAGGGACAGGGGGTCAGCCCCAGCATTTT

abundance: .
j_gene: TRBJ2-1
v_gene: TRBV6-5
d_gene: TRBD2
CDR3aa: CASSYLGLANDNEQFF
CDR3nt: TGTGCCAGCAGTTACTTGGGACTAGCGAACGACAATGAGCAGTTCTTC

abundance: .
j_gene: TRBJ2-7
v_gene: TRBV6-5
d_gene: TRBD1
CDR3aa: CASSPTGSTYEQYF
CDR3nt: TGTGCCAGCAGTCCGACAGGGTCTACCTACGAGCAGTACTTC

abundance: .
j_gene: TRBJ1-5
v_gene: TRBV10-1
d_gene: .
CDR3aa: CASSDQGDQPQHF
CDR3nt: TGCGCCAGCAGTGATCAGGGTGATCAGCCCCAGCATTTT

abundance: once
j_gene: TRBJ1-3
v_gene: TRBV28
d_gene: .
CDR3aa: CASSLTQGSGNTIYF
CDR3nt: TGTGCCAGCAGTTTGACACAGGGATCCGGGAACACCATATATTTT

abundance: .
j_gene: TRBJ1-1
v_gene: TRBV24-1
d_gene: .
CDR3aa: CATSDPRVPTEAFF
CDR3nt: TGTGCCACCAGTGATCCCAGGGTACCCACTGAAGCTTTCTTT

abundance: .
j_gene: TRBJ2-1
v_gene: TRBV5-1
d_gene: .
CDR3aa: CASSFGVDPSYNEQFF
CDR3nt: TGCGCCAGCAGCTTTGGAGTTGACCCTTCCTACAATGAGCAGTTCTTC

abundance: .
j_gene: TRBJ2-7
v_gene: TRBV5-1
d_gene: .
CDR3aa: CASSNPTGSYEQYF
CDR3nt: TGCGCCAGCAGTAACCCGACAGGATCCTACGAGCAGTACTTC

abundance: .
j_gene: TRBJ2-5
v_gene: TRBV7-7
d_gene: TRBD2
CDR3aa: CASSLAPSGGQETQYF
CDR3nt: TGTGCCAGCAGCTTAGCGCCCAGCGGGGGGCAAGAGACCCAGTACTTC

abundance: .
j_gene: TRBJ2-5
v_gene: TRBV28
d_gene: .
CDR3aa: CASSLSGAGFQETQYF
CDR3nt: TGTGCCAGCAGTTTAAGCGGAGCGGGCTTCCAAGAGACCCAGTACTTC

abundance: .
j_gene: TRBJ1-2
v_gene: TRBV28
d_gene: .
CDR3aa: CASSLPGTGGYTF
CDR3nt: TGTGCCAGCAGTTTACCGGGAACGGGCGGCTACACCTTC

abundance: .
j_gene: TRBJ2-3
v_gene: TRBV18
d_gene: .
CDR3aa: CASSPSIGGADTQYF
CDR3nt: TGTGCCAGCTCACCATCGATAGGAGGAGCAGATACGCAGTATTTT

abundance: .
j_gene: TRBJ1-2
v_gene: TRBV6-5
d_gene: TRBD1
CDR3aa: CASTQGAHYGYTF
CDR3nt: TGTGCCAGTACACAGGGGGCTCACTATGGCTACACCTTC

abundance: few
j_gene: TRBJ1-1
v_gene: TRBV5-1
d_gene: TRBD1
CDR3aa: CASSSLEGGRVTEAFF
CDR3nt: TGCGCCAGCAGCTCCCTAGAAGGGGGCAGGGTCACTGAAGCTTTCTTT

abundance: .
j_gene: TRBJ2-5
v_gene: TRBV29-1
d_gene: .
CDR3aa: CSVLTKQETQYF
CDR3nt: TGCAGCGTTCTGACTAAGCAAGAGACCCAGTACTTC